The 21 T cell receptor beta chains given below trace back to one sample, sequenced in a study of T-cell memory formation after mild COVID-19. Via MiXCR, TCRdb re-called the 5' RACE reads, giving one row per CDR3 protein. The table lists hundreds of thousands of distinct CDR3 sequences, about a sixth of them singletons. The sequenced material came from PBMCs or a T cell subset sorted from them (not recorded which). These receptors all come from an adult woman who had mild COVID-19 (a few samples of this study predate the infection). Cell type and time point are not known.

This chain connects TRBV12-3 or TRBV12-4 to TRBJ2-7, with a tentative D call TRBD1 (5 bases). The V gene lost 6 bases and the J gene lost 2 bases, with 14 bases spanning the gap. The CDR3 is 14 amino acids. CDR3 bases: TGTGCCAGCAGCTCCGACAGAAGCACCTACGAGCAGTACTTC. It specifies CASSSDRSTYEQYF.

The chain uses TRBV24-1 and TRBJ1-2; the D is unclear. The germline V gene has CDR1 KGHDR and CDR2 SFDVKD. With 2 bases removed from V and 4 bases from J, the gap between germline ends came to 10 bases. The CDR3 totals 14 residues. CDR3 residues: CATSDSGRIYGYTF. DNA for the CDR3: TGTGCCACCAGTGATTCTGGAAGGATCTATGGCTACACCTTC.

A few counts support this clonotype. The chain employs TRBV12-3 or TRBV12-4 and TRBJ2-7; 7 nucleotides line up with TRBD1. With V trimmed by 3 bases and J by 5 bases, 4 bases remained unmatched. This CDR3 contains 13 residues. The CDR3 DNA sequence: TGTGCCAGCAGTTTCCGACAGGGCAACGAGCAGTACTTC. Amino acid sequence: CASSFRQGNEQYF.

The chain links TRBV7-3 to TRBJ2-5; 7 bases align to TRBD2. Germline values: CDR1 SGHTA, CDR2 FQGTGA. The V and J ends lost 5 bases and 2 bases, in that order; junction bases with no gene match: 14. The CDR3 runs to 17 residues. The CDR3 region is CASSPRSKRGIQETQYF. In DNA form, the CDR3 reads TGTGCCAGCAGCCCACGCTCCAAGCGGGGCATTCAAGAGACCCAGTACTTC.

This clonotype was observed a few times. The chain carries TRBV7-9 and TRBJ2-3; 9 bases align to TRBD1. The J segment lost 4 bases and the V segment lost 5 bases, leaving 7 bases of the junction unmatched. CDR1 and CDR2 (germline): SEHNR, FQNEAQ (reference sequence). The CDR3 consists of 15 residues. This CDR3 is CASSPRDRESDTQYF. In DNA, the CDR3 is TGTGCCAGCAGCCCGCGGGACAGGGAGTCAGATACGCAGTATTTT.

This chain uses TRBV5-1 with TRBJ2-7, with 8 bases matching TRBD1. V lost 0 bases to trimming and J lost 7 bases; unmatched junction nucleotides: 6. The length of the CDR3 is 14 residues. CDR1 is SGHRS and CDR2 is YFSETQ in the germline V gene. CDR3 bases: TGCGCCAGCAGCTTGGTGGCAGGGGGCTGGGAGCAGTACTTC. Amino acid sequence: CASSLVAGGWEQYF.

This sequence joins TRBV19 and TRBJ1-2, with TRBD1 as a possible D gene (6 bases). This CDR3 is 13 amino acids long. Germline CDR1 LNHDA, CDR2 SQIVND (reference sequence). Trimming took 10 bases from V and 6 from J, leaving 18 bases between them. For the CDR3, the DNA is TGTGCCACCCTTGGGAACAGGGTCGATGGCTACACCTTC. It is translated as CATLGNRVDGYTF.

A few counts support this clonotype. The DNA is left out, because the CDR3 cannot be placed on it with certainty; the CDR3 is given as TCRdb lists it. The chain combines TRBV7-2 with TRBJ1-1; the table's D gene call, TRBD1, was not cross checked with the DNA. The CDR3 numbers 13 amino acids, ends counted. Germline loops: CDR1 SGHTA, CDR2 FQGNSA. The CDR3 is CASSLDVLDKAFF.

The rearrangement links TRBV29-1 to TRBJ1-2; 12 nucleotides align to TRBD1. The V gene end was trimmed by 6 bases and the J gene end by 7 bases; junction bases not matched to a gene: 3. The CDR3 sequence is 12 residues long. Germline-derived CDR1 and CDR2 are SQVTM and ANQGSEA. CDR3 bases: TGCAGCGTGGGACAGGGGGCGGGTGGCTACACCTTC. Translated: CSVGQGAGGYTF.

The V and J genes are TRBV4-1 and TRBJ1-1, with D maybe TRBD1 (5 bases). The V gene's germline CDR1 is MGHRA and CDR2 YSYEKL. CDR3 length equals 13 residues. With 4 bases removed from V and 7 bases from J, the gap between germline ends came to 13 bases. The CDR3 region has the DNA TGCGCCAGCAGCCGGGGGACTAACGGTGAAGCTTTCTTT. This codes for CASSRGTNGEAFF.

This clonotype has more than one count but fewer than ten. V and J are TRBV7-9 and TRBJ2-3; 7 positions match TRBD2. CDR3 length equals 15 residues. Trimming at V came to 4 bases and at J to 6 bases, leaving 10 bases not matched to a gene. The V gene's germline CDR1 is SEHNR and CDR2 FQNEAQ (reference sequence). Here the CDR3 reads CASSYTMGRGDTQYF. In DNA form, the CDR3 reads TGTGCCAGCAGCTACACCATGGGGAGGGGTGATACGCAGTATTTT.

The rearrangement uses TRBV20-1 and TRBJ2-3, with D tentatively TRBD2 (6 bases). The V gene lost 3 bases and the J gene lost 3 bases, with 7 bases spanning the gap. The CDR3 has 12 residues. Per germline, CDR1 DFQATT and CDR2 SNEGSKA (reference sequence). CDR3 coding DNA: TGCAGTGCTAGGGAGGGGACAGATACGCAGTATTTT. Amino acid sequence: CSAREGTDTQYF.

The CDR3: CASSKSGTGLFF. CDR3 coding DNA: TGTGCCAGCAGCAAATCCGGGACTGGGCTTTTCTTC. This sequence joins TRBV9 and TRBJ2-1; D perhaps matches TRBD2 (6 bases). CDR3 length: 12 amino acids. Germline CDR1 reads SGDLS; CDR2 reads YYNGEE. Trimming shortened V by 4 bases and J by 16 bases, and 18 bases separated the two germline ends.

This clonotype was seen a handful of times. V is TRBV6-2 or TRBV6-3 and J is TRBJ1-5; 7 positions match TRBD1. The CDR3 has 17 residues. CDR1 is MNHEY, CDR2 SVGEGT, per germline. V was clipped by 4 bases and J by 0 bases; unmatched bases: 9. The CDR3 here is CASSSHLGTASNQPQHF. The DNA for the CDR3 is TGTGCCAGCAGTTCCCACCTCGGGACAGCTAGCAATCAGCCCCAGCATTTT.

There are a few counts of this clonotype. The J gene is TRBJ1-1, the V gene TRBV20-1; 8 positions agree with TRBD1. The V and J ends lost 0 bases and 3 bases, in that order; junction bases with no gene match: 6. CDR3 length: 15 amino acids. CDR1 and CDR2 from the germline V gene are DFQATT and SNEGSKA (reference sequence). CDR3 residues: CSARDLQGADTEAFF. The CDR3 DNA reads TGCAGTGCTAGAGACCTTCAGGGGGCGGACACTGAAGCTTTCTTT.

This clonotype came up a few times. The V and J genes are TRBV20-1 and TRBJ1-1, with 8 nucleotides matching TRBD1. CDR1 is DFQATT, CDR2 SNEGSKA, per germline (reference sequence). The CDR3 consists of 15 residues. V gave up 2 bases and J gave up 2 bases; unmatched junction bases: 7. CDR3 region: CSARRQGTINTEAFF. The CDR3, as DNA: TGCAGTGCTAGAAGACAGGGGACGATAAACACTGAAGCTTTCTTT.

This rearrangement joins TRBV10-3 to TRBJ2-5; 10 nucleotides match TRBD1. The V and J ends lost 6 bases and 4 bases, in that order; junction bases with no gene match: 14. This CDR3 has 17 residues. CDR1 and CDR2 from the germline V gene are ENHRY and SYGVKD. The CDR3 region has the DNA TGTGCCATCAGGGGGGTCCGGGACAGGGGTCTGGGAGAGACCCAGTACTTC. It encodes CAIRGVRDRGLGETQYF.

The CDR3 DNA reads TGCAGCGTCGGATCCTCCTGGGGCTACACCTTC. This gives the protein CSVGSSWGYTF. The rearrangement links TRBV29-1 to TRBJ1-2; D ambiguous. Germline CDR1 reads SQVTM; CDR2 reads ANQGSEA. V gave up 6 bases and J gave up 8 bases, with 13 bases separating them. This CDR3 comprises 11 residues.

This sequence joins TRBV20-1 and TRBJ1-5; 7 nucleotides agree with TRBD1. The CDR3 spans 13 residues. CDR1 DFQATT and CDR2 SNEGSKA come from the germline V gene (reference sequence). The J segment lost 7 bases and the V segment lost 2 bases, leaving 5 bases of the junction unmatched. The CDR3 sequence: CSARRDSDQPQHF. CDR3 coding DNA: TGCAGTGCTAGAAGGGACAGCGACCAGCCCCAGCATTTT.

This clonotype was observed many times. This sequence joins TRBV2 and TRBJ2-7; 9 positions match TRBD1. The CDR3 is 13 residues long. Germline lookup yields CDR1 SNHLY and CDR2 FYNNEI. Trimming cost V 5 bases and J 4 bases; bases outside gene matches: 3. CDR3 DNA sequence: TGTGCCAGCAGTAGACAGGGGGGGTACGAGCAGTACTTC. It specifies CASSRQGGYEQYF.

The table lists this clonotype with many counts. The genes are TRBV5-1 and TRBJ1-6, with 9 bases fitting TRBD1. V shed 4 bases, J shed 8 bases, and the junction held 7 bases outside the gene matches. CDR1 is SGHRS, CDR2 YFSETQ, per germline. CDR3 length: 15 amino acids. Here the CDR3 reads CASSARTGADSPLHF. CDR3 sequence (DNA): TGCGCCAGCAGCGCCCGGACAGGGGCGGATTCACCCCTCCACTTT.